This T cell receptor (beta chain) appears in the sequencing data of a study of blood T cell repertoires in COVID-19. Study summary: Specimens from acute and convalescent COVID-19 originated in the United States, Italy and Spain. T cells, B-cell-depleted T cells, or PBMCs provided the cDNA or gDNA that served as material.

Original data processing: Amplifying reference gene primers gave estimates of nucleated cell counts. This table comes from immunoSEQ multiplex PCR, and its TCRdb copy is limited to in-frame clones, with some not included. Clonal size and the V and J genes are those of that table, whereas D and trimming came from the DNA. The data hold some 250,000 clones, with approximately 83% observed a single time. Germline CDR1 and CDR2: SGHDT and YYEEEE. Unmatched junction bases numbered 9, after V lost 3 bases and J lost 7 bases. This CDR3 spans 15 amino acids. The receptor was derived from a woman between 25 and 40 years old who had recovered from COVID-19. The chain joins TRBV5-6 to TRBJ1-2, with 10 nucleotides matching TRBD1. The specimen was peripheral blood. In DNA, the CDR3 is TGTGCCAGCAGCTATGACAGGGGGCTTAAGGGTGGCTACACCTTC. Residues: CASSYDRGLKGGYTF.